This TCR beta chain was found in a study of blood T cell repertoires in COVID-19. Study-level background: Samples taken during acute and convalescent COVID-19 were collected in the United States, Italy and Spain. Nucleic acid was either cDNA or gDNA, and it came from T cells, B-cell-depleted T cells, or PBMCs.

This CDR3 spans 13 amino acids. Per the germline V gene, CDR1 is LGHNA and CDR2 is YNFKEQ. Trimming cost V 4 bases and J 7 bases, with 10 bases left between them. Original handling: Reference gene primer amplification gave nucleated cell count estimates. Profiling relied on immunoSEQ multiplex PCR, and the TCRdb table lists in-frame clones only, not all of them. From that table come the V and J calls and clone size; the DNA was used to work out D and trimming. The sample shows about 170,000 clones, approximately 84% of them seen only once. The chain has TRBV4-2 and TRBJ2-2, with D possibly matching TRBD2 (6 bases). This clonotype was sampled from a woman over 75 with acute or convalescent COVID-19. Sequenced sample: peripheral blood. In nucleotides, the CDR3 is TGTGCCAGCAGCCCCAAGCGGGTCGGGGAGCTGTTTTTT. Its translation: CASSPKRVGELFF.